The table lists the clone carrying this T cell receptor beta chain with many counts. No antigen is known for it. The time point denotes: newly diagnosed GD, antithyroid drugs for less than 3 months. The TCR library used RNA extracted from PBMCs. Germline CDR1 is SGHTA and CDR2 is FQGNSA. V lost 2 bases, J lost 2 bases, and 2 bases stayed unmatched. There are 15 residues in the CDR3. Assembly of TCR beta libraries relied on iRepertoire HTBI primers together with Arm-PCR of CDR3 regions. From the multiplex PCR reads, TCRdb called clonotypes with MiXCR, one entry per CDR3 protein. The table includes 520,000 or so distinct CDR3 sequences, more than 10% detected once. The data stem from a study of regulatory T cells in long-lasting Graves disease. Whole-study results and caveats: Compared with new cases, persistent Graves' patients showed reduced TCR diversity. A reduction in accuracy may have resulted from the small sample size.

A further study also used this sample, focusing on T cells in Graves' hyperthyroidism and ophthalmopathy.

The chain is built from TRBV7-2 and TRBJ1-3; TRBD1 matches 8 bases. The receptor's source is a woman aged 25-40 years with Graves disease. The input for sequencing was peripheral blood mononuclear cells (PBMCs), taken at new diagnosis, from a patient treated with antithyroid drugs. CDR3 protein: CASSLQGAPGNTIYF. The CDR3 DNA sequence: TGTGCCAGCAGCTTACAGGGGGCGCCTGGAAACACCATATATTTT.